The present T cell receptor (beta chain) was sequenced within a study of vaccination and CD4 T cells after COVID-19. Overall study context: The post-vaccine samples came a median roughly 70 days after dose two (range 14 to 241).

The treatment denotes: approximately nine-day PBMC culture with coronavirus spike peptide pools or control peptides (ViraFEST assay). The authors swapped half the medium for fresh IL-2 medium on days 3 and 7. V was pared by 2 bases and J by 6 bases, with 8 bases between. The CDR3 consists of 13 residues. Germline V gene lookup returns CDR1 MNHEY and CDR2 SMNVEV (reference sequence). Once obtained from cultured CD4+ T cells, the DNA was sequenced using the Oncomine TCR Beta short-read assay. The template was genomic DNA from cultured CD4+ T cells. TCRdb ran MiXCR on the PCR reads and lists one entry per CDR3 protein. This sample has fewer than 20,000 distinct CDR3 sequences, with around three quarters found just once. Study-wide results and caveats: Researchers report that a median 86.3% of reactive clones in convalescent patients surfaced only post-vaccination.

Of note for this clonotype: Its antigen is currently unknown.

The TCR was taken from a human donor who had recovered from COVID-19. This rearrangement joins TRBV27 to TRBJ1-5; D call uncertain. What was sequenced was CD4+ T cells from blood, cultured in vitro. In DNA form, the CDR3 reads TGTGCCAGCAGTTTAGTTGGAGGTCAGCCCCAGCATTTT. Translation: CASSLVGGQPQHF.